This T cell receptor beta chain was profiled in a study of blood T cell repertoires in COVID-19. Only in-frame clones appear in the TCRdb table, and some are missing; sequencing was by immunoSEQ multiplex PCR. Altogether around 50,000 clones are present, over 80% being singletons, with the ten largest covering under 6%. The CDR3 extends over 15 amino acids. V shed 4 bases and J shed 4 bases, with 16 bases lying between them. The V gene's germline CDR1 is MNHNY and CDR2 SVGAGI (reference sequence). This clone was found a few times. The sample comprised peripheral blood. The TCR comes from a human donor in a cohort sampled during active COVID-19. The chain joins TRBV6-6 to TRBJ1-2, with D maybe TRBD1 (6 bases). For the CDR3, the DNA is TGTGCCAGCAGTTCACGTCAACAGGGCCCCTATGGCTACACCTTC. This gives the protein CASSSRQQGPYGYTF.